The entry below describes one TCR beta chain. This entry is derived from a study of patients and donors after allogeneic stem cell transplantation. Each CDR3 protein gets one entry after TCRdb re-called the RT-PCR reads with MiXCR. The data hold roughly 180,000 distinct CDR3 sequences, with approximately 41% observed a single time. Germline values: CDR1 MNHEY, CDR2 SVGEGT. The CDR3 is 15 residues long. The ends were cut back, 8 bases at V and 2 bases at J, with 18 bases in the middle. The sequencing input was blood, either unsorted or a sorted T cell fraction (not recorded which). The V and J genes are TRBV6-2 or TRBV6-3 and TRBJ1-2; D possibly corresponds to TRBD1 (6 bases). The receptor comes from a human donor who was either an allogeneic HSCT recipient or a stem cell or donor lymphocyte infusion donor (not recorded which). It is not recorded whose cells these are; they may come from a transplant donor. CDR3 DNA: TGTGCCAGCCGAGGTCGGGACACATCGAACTATGGCTACACCTTC. Encoded protein: CASRGRDTSNYGYTF.